This T cell receptor beta chain was observed in a study of blood T cell repertoires in COVID-19. Study-wide context: COVID-19 samples collected from the United States, Italy and Spain covered acute and convalescent phases. In each case, the material was cDNA or gDNA derived from T cells, B-cell-depleted T cells, or PBMCs.

Methods used by the authors: Reference gene primer amplification gave nucleated cell count estimates. The data were produced by immunoSEQ multiplex PCR, yet TCRdb's version contains in-frame clones alone and is incomplete. That table furnishes V, J and clone size, whereas the DNA furnished D and trimming. Of about 280,000 clones listed, about 89% are singletons. Germline V CDR1 and CDR2: MNHEY, SMNVEV (reference sequence). V was pared by 6 bases and J by 7 bases, with 9 bases of the junction left unmatched. This CDR3 has 15 residues. This chain uses TRBV27 with TRBJ2-2, with 9 bases lining up with TRBD1. The source of this sequence is a man in his forties or fifties with acute or convalescent COVID-19. Input material: peripheral blood. CDR3 sequence: CASSLSQGAGGELFF. The CDR3 DNA is TGTGCCAGCAGCCTATCACAGGGGGCGGGCGGGGAGCTGTTTTTT.